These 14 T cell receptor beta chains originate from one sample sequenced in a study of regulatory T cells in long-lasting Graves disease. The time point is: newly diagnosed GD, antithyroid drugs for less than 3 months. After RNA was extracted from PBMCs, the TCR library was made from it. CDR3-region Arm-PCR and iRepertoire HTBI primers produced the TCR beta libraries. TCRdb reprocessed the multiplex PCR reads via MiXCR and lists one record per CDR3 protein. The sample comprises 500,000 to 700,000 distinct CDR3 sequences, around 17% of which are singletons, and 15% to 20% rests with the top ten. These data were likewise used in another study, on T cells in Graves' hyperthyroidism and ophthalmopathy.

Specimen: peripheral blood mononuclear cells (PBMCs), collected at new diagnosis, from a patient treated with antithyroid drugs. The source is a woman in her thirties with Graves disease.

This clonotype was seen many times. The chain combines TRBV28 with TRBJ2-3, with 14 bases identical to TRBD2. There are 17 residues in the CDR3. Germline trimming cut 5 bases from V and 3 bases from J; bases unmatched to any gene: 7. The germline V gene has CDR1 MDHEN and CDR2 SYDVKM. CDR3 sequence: CASSTGTSGRWTDTQYF. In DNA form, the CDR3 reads TGTGCCAGCAGTACAGGGACTAGCGGGAGATGGACAGATACGCAGTATTTT.

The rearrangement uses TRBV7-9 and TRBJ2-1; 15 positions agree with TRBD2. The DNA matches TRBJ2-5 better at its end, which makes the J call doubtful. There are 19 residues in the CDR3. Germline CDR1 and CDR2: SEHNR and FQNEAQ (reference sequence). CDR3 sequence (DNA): TGTGCCAGCAGCGTCGGACTAGCGGGAGGGGGGTTCCACCAAGAGACCCAGTACTTC. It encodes CASSVGLAGGGFHQETQYF.

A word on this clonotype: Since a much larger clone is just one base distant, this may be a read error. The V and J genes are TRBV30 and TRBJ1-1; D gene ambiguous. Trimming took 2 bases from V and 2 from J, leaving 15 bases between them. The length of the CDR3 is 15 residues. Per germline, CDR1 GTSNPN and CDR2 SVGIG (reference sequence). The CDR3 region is CAWSITLGSNTEAFF. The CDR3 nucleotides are TGTGCCTGGAGTATAACTCTCGGTTCTAACACTGAAGCTTTCTTT.

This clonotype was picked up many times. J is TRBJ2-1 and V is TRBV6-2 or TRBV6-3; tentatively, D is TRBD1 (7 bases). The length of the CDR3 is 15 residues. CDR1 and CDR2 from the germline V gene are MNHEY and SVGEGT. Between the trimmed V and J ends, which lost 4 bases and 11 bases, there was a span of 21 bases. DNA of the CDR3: TGTGCCAGCAGTTCGGGACAGCTCGGGACTCCAAAGCAGTTCTTC. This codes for CASSSGQLGTPKQFF.

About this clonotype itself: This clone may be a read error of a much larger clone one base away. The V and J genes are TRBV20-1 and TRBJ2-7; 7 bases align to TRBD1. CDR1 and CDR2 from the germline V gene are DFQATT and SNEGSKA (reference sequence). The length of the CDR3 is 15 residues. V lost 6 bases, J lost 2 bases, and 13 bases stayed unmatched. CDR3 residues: CSAHNRQGVPYEQYF. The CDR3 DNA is TGCAGTGCCCATAACCGACAGGGTGTCCCCTACGAGCAGTACTTC.

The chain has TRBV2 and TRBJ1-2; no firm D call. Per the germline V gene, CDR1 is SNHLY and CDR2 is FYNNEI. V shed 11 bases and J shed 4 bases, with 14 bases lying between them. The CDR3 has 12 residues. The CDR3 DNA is TGTGCCTGCCGTGGGGTTGGCTATGGCTACACCTTC. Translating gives CACRGVGYGYTF.

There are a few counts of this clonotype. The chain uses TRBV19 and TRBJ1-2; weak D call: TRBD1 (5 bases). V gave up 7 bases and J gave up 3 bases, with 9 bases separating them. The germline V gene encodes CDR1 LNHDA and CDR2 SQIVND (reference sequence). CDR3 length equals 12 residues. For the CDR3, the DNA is TGTGCCAGTATGGGGGACGACTATGGCTACACCTTC. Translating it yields CASMGDDYGYTF.

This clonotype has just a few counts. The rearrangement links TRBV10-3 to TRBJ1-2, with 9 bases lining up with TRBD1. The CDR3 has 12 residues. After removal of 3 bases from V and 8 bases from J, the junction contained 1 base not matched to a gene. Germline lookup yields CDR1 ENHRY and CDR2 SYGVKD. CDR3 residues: CAISDGTGGYTF. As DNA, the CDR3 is TGTGCCATCAGTGATGGGACAGGGGGCTACACCTTC.

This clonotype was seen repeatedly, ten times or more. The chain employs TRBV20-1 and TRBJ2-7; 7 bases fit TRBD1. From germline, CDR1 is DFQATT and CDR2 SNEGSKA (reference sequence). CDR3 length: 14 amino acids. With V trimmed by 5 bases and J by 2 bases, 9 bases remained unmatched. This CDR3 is CSARDSHPTYEQYF. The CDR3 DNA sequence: TGCAGTGCTCGGGACAGCCACCCAACCTACGAGCAGTACTTC.

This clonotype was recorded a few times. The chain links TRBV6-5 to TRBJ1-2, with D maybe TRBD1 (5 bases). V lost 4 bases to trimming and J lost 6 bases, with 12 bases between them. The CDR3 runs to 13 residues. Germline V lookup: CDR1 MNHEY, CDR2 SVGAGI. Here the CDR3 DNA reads TGTGCCAGCAGTTCCGGGACGTCTGATGGCTACACCTTC. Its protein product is CASSSGTSDGYTF.

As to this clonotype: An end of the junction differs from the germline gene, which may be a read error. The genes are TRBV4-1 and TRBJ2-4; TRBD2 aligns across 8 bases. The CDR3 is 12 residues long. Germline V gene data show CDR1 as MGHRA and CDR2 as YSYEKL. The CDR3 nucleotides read TGCGCCAGCAGCCAAGGCGGGACTAGAAAGTTCTTC. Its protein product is CASSQGGTRKFF.

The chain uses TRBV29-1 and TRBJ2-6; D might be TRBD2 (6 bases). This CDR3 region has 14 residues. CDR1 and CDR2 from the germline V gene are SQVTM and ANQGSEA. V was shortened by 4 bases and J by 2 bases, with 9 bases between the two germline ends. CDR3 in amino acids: CSVGRGTGANVLTF. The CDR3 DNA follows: TGCAGCGTTGGGCGGGGAACTGGGGCCAACGTCCTGACTTTC.

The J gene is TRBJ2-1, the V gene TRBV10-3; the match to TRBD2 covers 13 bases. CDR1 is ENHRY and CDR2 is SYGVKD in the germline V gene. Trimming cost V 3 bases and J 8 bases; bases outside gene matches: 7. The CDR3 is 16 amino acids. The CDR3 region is CAISDGLAGEGDEQFF. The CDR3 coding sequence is TGTGCCATCAGTGACGGACTAGCGGGAGAAGGGGATGAGCAGTTCTTC.

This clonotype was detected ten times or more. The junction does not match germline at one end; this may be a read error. CDR3: CASSQQGELKF. As DNA, the CDR3 is TGTGCCAGCAGCCAACAGGGAGAGTTGAAATTC. The chain employs TRBV12-3 or TRBV12-4 and TRBJ2-7; possibly TRBD1 for D (6 bases). The CDR3 runs 11 residues.